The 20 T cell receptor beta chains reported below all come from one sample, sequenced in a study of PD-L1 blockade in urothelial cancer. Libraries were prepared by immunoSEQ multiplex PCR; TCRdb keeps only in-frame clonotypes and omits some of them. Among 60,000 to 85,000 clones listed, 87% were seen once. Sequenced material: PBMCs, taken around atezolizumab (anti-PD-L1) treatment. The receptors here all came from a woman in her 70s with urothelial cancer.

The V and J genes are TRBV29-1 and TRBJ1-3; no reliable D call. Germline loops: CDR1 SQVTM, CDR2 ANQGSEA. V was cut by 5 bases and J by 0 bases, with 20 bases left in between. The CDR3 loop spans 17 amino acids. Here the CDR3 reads CSVRDYGRESSGNTIYF. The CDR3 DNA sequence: TGCAGCGTTCGCGATTACGGGAGAGAGAGCTCTGGAAACACCATATATTTT.

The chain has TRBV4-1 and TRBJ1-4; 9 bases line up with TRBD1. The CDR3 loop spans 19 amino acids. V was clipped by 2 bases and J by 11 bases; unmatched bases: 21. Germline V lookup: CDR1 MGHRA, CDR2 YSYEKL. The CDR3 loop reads CASSQRTGDGEGVKVKLFF. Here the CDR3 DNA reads TGCGCCAGCAGCCAACGGACAGGGGATGGAGAGGGGGTGAAAGTCAAACTGTTTTTT.

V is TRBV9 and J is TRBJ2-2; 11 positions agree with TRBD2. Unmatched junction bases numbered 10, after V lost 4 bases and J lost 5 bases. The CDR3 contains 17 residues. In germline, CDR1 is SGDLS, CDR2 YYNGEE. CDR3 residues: CASSKLAGGRLTGELFF. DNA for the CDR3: TGTGCCAGCAGCAAGCTAGCGGGGGGTAGGTTAACCGGGGAGCTGTTTTTT. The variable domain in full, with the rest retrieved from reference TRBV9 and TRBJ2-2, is DSGVTQTPKHLITATGQRVTLRCSPRSGDLSVYWYQQSLDQGLQFLIQYYNGEERAKGNILERFSAQQFPDLHSELNLSSLELGDSALYFCASSKLAGGRLTGELFFGEGSRLTVL.

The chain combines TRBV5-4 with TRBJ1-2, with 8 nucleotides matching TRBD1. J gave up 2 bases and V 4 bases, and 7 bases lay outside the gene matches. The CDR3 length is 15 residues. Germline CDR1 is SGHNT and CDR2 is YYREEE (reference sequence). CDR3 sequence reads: CASSPMTGANYGYTF. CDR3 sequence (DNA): TGTGCCAGCAGCCCGATGACAGGGGCAAACTATGGCTACACCTTC. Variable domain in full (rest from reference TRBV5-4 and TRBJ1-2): ETGVTQSPTHLIKTRGQQVTLRCSSQSGHNTVSWYQQALGQGPQFIFQYYREEENGRGNFPPRFSGLQFPNYSSELNVNALELDDSALYLCASSPMTGANYGYTFGSGTRLTVV.

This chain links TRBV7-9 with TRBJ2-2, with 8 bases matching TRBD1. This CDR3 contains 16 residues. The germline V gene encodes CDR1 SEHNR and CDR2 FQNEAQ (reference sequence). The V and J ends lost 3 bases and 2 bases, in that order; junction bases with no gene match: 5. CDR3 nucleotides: TGTGCCAGCAGCTTTAGACAGGGGCCTAACACCGGGGAGCTGTTTTTT. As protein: CASSFRQGPNTGELFF.

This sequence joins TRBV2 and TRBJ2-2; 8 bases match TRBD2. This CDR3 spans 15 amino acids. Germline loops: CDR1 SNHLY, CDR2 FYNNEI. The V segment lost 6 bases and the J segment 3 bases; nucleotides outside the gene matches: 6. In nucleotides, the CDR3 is TGTGCCAGCAGAATAACTAGCGGTGACACCGGGGAGCTGTTTTTT. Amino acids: CASRITSGDTGELFF.

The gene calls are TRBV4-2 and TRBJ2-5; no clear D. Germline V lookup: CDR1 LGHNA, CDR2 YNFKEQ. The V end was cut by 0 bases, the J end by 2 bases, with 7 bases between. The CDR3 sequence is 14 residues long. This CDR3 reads CASSQERLQETQYF. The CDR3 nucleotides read TGTGCCAGCAGCCAAGAACGCCTACAAGAGACCCAGTACTTC.

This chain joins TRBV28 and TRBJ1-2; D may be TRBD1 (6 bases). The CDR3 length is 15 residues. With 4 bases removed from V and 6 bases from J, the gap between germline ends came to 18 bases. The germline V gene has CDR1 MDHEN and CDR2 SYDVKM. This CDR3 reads CASSSLSTGNHGYTF. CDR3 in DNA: TGTGCCAGCAGTTCACTTTCGACAGGCAACCATGGCTACACCTTC.

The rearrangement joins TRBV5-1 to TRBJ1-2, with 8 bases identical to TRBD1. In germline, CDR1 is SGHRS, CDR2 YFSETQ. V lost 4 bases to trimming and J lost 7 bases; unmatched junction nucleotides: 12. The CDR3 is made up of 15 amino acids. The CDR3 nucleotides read TGCGCCAGCAGCGATCAGGGGGCAGGTTATGGTGGCTACACCTTC. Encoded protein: CASSDQGAGYGGYTF. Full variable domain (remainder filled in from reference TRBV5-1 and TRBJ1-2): KAGVTQTPRYLIKTRGQQVTLSCSPISGHRSVSWYQQTPGQGLQFLFEYFSETQRNKGNFPGRFSGRQFSNSRSEMNVSTLELGDSALYLCASSDQGAGYGGYTFGSGTRLTVV.

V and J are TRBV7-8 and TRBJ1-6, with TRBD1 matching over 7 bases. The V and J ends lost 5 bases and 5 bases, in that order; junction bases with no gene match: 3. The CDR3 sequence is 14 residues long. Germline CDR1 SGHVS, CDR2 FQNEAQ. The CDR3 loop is CASSRGQDNSPLHF. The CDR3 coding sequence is TGTGCCAGCAGCCGAGGACAGGATAATTCACCCCTCCACTTT.

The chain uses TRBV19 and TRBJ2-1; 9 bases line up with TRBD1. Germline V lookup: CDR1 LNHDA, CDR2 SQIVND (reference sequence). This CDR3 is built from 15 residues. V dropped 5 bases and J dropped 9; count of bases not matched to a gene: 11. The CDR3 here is CASSPRDREVGEQFF. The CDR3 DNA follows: TGTGCCAGTAGTCCCCGGGACAGGGAGGTCGGTGAGCAGTTCTTC.

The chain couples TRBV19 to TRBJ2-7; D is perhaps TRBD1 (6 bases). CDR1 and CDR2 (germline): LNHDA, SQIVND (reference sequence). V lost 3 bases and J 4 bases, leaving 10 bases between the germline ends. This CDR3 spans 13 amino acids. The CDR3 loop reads CASSITDRYEQYF. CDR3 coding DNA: TGTGCCAGTAGTATCACCGACAGGTACGAGCAGTACTTC.

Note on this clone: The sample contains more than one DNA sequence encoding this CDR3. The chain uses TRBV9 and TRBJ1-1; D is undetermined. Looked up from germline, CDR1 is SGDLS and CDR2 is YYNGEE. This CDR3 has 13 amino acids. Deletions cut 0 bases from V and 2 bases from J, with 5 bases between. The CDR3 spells CASSVGANTEAFF. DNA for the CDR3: TGTGCCAGCAGCGTAGGAGCAAACACTGAAGCTTTCTTT.

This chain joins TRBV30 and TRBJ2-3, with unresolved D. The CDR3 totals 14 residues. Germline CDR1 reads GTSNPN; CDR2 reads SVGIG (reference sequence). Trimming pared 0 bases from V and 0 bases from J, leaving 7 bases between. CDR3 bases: TGTGCCTGGAGTGTAGCACGGAGCACAGATACGCAGTATTTT. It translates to CAWSVARSTDTQYF.

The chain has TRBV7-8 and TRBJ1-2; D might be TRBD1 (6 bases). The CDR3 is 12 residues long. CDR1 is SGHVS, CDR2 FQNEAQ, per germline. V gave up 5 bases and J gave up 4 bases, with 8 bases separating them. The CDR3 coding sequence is TGTGCCAGCAGCCGGGACACCTATGGCTACACCTTC. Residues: CASSRDTYGYTF.

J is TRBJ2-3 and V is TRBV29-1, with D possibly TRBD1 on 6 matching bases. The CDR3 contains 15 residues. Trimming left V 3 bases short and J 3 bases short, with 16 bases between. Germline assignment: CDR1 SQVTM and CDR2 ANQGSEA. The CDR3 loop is CSVEGTTRATDTQYF. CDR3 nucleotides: TGCAGCGTTGAGGGGACAACAAGAGCAACAGATACGCAGTATTTT.

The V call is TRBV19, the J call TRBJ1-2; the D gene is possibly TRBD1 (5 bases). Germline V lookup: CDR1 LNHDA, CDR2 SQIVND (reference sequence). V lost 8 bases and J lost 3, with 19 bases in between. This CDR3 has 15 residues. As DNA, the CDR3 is TGTGCCAGTCTTCAGGACTCAGGGAGGCACTATGGCTACACCTTC. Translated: CASLQDSGRHYGYTF. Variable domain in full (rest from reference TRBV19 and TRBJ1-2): DGGITQSPKYLFRKEGQNVTLSCEQNLNHDAMYWYRQDPGQGLRLIYYSQIVNDFQKGDIAEGYSVSREKKESFPLTVTSAQKNPTAFYLCASLQDSGRHYGYTFGSGTRLTVV.

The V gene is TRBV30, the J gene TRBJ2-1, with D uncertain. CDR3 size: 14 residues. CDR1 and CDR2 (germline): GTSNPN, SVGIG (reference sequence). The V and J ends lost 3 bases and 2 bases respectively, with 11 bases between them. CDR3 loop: CAWRVSNPYNEQFF. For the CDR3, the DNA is TGTGCCTGGAGAGTTAGCAACCCCTACAATGAGCAGTTCTTC. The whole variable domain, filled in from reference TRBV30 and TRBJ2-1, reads SQTIHQWPATLVQPVGSPLSLECTVEGTSNPNLYWYRQAAGRGLQLLFYSVGIGQISSEVPQNLSASRPQDRQFILSSKKLLLSDSGFYLCAWRVSNPYNEQFFGPGTRLTVL.

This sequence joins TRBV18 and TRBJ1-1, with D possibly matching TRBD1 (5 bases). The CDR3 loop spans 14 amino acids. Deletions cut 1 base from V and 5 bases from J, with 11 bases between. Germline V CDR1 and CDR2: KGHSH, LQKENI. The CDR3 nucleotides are TGTGCCAGCTCACCACGGCGGGGGGGGACTGAAGCTTTCTTT. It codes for CASSPRRGGTEAFF.

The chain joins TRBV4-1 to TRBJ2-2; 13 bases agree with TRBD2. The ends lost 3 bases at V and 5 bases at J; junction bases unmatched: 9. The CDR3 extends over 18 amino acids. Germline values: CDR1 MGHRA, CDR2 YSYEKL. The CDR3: CASSHAELAGGTTGELFF. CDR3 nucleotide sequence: TGCGCCAGCAGCCATGCCGAACTAGCGGGAGGGACAACCGGGGAGCTGTTTTTT.